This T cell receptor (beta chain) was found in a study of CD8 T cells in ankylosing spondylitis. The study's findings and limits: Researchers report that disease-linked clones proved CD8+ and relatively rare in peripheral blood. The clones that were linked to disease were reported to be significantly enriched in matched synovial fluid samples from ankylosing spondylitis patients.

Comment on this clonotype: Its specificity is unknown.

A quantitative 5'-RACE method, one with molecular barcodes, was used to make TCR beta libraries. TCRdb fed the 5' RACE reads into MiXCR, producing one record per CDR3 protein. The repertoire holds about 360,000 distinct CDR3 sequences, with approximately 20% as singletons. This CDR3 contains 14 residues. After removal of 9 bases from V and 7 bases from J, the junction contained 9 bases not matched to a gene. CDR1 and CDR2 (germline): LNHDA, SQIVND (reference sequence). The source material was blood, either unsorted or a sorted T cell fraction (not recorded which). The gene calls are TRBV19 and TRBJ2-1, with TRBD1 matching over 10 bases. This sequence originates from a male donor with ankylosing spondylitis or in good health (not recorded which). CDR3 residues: CASMSTGGWNEQFF. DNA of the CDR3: TGTGCCAGCATGTCGACAGGGGGCTGGAATGAGCAGTTCTTC.